This TCR beta chain was sequenced in a study of CD8+CD57+ T cells in acquired aplastic anemia. Whole-study context: Sorted CD4+ and CD8+ cell DNA averaged 3.2 ug. Study-wide findings and caveats: Patients and controls shared roughly 31 CD8+ CDR3 sequences, highly expressed in patients. Significant differences in CD8+ Simpson's diversity were not observed between patients and controls.

This clonotype has just a few counts. Its target is not known. Genomic DNA, serving as template, underwent TCR beta VDJ and CDR3 profiling. TCRdb itself ran the reads through MiXCR, one entry per CDR3 protein. The sample shows roughly 160,000 distinct CDR3 sequences, roughly 43% of them seen only once. Patients chosen for sequencing had CD8+CD57+ cells that had expanded, as shown by flow cytometry. None of the patients had been given any therapy when their blood was sampled. The source of this sequence is a human donor with aplastic anemia. The specimen sequenced was sorted CD4+, CD8+, or CD8+CD57+ T cells (not recorded which) from PBMCs.

Written as DNA, the CDR3 is TGCAGCGTTGTCGACCGGGACTACGAGCAGTACTTC. It yields the protein CSVVDRDYEQYF. This chain links TRBV29-1 with TRBJ2-7, with a tentative D call TRBD2 (5 bases). CDR1 SQVTM and CDR2 ANQGSEA come from the germline V gene. Trimming removed 4 bases at V and 3 bases at J, with 10 bases between. CDR3 size: 12 residues.